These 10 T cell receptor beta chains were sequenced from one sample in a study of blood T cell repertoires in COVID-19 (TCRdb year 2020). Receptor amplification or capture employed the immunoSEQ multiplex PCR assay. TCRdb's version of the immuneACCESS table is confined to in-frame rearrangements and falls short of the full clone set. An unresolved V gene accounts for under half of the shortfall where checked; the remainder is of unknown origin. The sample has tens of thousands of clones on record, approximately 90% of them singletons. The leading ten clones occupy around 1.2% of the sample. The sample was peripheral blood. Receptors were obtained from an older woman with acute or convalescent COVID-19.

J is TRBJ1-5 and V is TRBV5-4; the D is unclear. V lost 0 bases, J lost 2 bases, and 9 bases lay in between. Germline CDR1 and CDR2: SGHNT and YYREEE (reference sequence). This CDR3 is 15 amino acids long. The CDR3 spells CASSLDGQGNQPQHF. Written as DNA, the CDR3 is TGTGCCAGCAGCTTGGATGGCCAGGGCAATCAGCCCCAGCATTTT.

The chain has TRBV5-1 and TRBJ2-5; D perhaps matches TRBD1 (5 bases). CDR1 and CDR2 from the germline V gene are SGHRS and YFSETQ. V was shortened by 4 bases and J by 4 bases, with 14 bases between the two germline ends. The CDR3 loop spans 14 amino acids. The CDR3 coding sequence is TGCGCCAGCAGCAGGGGCAGGGTCGGAGAGACCCAGTACTTC. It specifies CASSRGRVGETQYF.

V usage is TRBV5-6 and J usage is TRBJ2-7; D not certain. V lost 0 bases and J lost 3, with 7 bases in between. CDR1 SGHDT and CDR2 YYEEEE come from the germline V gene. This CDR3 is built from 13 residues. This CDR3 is CASSLAFGYEQYV. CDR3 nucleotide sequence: TGTGCCAGCAGCTTGGCCTTCGGCTACGAGCAGTACGTC.

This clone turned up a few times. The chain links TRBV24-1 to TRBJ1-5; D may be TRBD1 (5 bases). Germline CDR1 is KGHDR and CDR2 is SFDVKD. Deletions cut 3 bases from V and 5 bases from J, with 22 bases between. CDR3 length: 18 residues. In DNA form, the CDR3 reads TGTGCCACCAGTGATCCGCCGGGAGCCAGCCGGGGGGATCAGCCCCAGCATTTT. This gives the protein CATSDPPGASRGDQPQHF.

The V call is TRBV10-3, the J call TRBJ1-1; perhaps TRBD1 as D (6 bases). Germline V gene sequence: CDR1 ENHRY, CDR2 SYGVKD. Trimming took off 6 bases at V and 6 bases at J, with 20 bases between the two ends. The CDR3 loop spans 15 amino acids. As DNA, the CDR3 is TGTGCCATCAGGCCTCTGGGGGGGGCTAAAGCTGAAGCTTTCTTT. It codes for CAIRPLGGAKAEAFF.

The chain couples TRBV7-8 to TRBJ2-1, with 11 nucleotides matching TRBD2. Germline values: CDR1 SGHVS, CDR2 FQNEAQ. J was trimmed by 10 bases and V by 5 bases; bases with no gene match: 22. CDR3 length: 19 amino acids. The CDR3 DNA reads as TGTGCCAGCAGCCGGGACGGGACACGATCTAGCGGGAGGAGACTCGAGCAGTTCTTC. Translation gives CASSRDGTRSSGRRLEQFF.

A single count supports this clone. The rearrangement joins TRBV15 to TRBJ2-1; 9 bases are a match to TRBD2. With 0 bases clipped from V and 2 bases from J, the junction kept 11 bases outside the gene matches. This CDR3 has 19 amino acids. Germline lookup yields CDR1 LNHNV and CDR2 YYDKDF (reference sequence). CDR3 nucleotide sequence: TGTGCCACCAGCAGAGATCGAGGGACTAGCTTGCCTACCTACAATGAGCAGTTCTTC. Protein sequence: CATSRDRGTSLPTYNEQFF.

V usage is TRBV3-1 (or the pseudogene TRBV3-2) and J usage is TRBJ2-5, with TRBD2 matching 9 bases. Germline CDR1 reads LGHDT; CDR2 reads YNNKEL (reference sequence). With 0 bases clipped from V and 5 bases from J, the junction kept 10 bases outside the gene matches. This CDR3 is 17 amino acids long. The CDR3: CASSQDVVLAGSETQYF. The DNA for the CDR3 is TGTGCCAGCAGCCAAGATGTTGTACTAGCGGGTTCGGAGACCCAGTACTTC.

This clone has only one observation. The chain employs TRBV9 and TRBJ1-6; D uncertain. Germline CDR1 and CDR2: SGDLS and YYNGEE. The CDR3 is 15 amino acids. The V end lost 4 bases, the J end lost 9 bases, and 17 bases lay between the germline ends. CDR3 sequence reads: CASSPREGTGSPLHF. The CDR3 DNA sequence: TGTGCCAGCAGCCCAAGAGAGGGAACCGGTTCACCCCTCCACTTT.

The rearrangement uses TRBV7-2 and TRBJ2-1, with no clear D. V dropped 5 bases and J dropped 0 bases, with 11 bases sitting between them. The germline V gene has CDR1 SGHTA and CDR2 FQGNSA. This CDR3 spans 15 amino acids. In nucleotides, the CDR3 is TGTGCCAGCAGCCTACAGTTCCCCTCCTACAATGAGCAGTTCTTC. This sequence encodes CASSLQFPSYNEQFF.